The clone carrying this T cell receptor beta chain appeared a single time. Antigen: not known. This specimen belongs to a study of PD-1 blockade in classical Hodgkin lymphoma. Findings and limits, study-wide: Whatever underlies the repertoire differences (possibly disease activity or prior therapy) remains undefined.

Time point meaning: cycle 4 day 1 (C4D1), after about 6 weeks of nivolumab. Following autologous stem cell transplantation, relapse occurred in every patient, and exposure to brentuximab vedotin varied. This table comes from immunoSEQ multiplex PCR, and its TCRdb copy is limited to in-frame clones, with some not included. The sample consists of about 21,000 clones, around 79% of them appearing once. Germline V gene sequence: CDR1 SGHTS, CDR2 YDEGEE. The CDR3 totals 12 residues. V lost 1 base and J lost 6, with 8 bases in between. The genes are TRBV5-8 and TRBJ2-7; no clear D. The material sequenced was peripheral blood mononuclear cells (PBMCs), taken before the fourth cycle of nivolumab. The TCR comes from a human donor with classical Hodgkin lymphoma. The CDR3 DNA is TGTGCCAGCAGCTTGATAGTTGGCGAGCAGTACTTC. Its protein is CASSLIVGEQYF.